Following are 16 T cell receptor beta chains from one sample sequenced in a study of cytomegalovirus exposure and HLA in healthy donors. The PCR made use of 60 Vbeta and 13 Jbeta primers. Clones were sequenced by immunoSEQ multiplex PCR, and TCRdb holds only the in-frame ones, with some missing. The repertoire has some 190,000 clones, around 82% of them found once; the top ten carry about 1.7%. Sample: PBMCs. These receptors were obtained from a man between 40 and 49 years old in good health and CMV-seropositive.

The gene calls are TRBV5-1 and TRBJ2-1, with 12 bases identical to TRBD2. Germline V gives CDR1 SGHRS, CDR2 YFSETQ. The CDR3 consists of 14 residues. V lost 4 bases and J lost 9; bases outside the gene matches: 5. The CDR3 is CASSPSGRVGEQFF. CDR3 nucleotide sequence: TGCGCCAGCAGCCCTAGCGGGAGGGTTGGTGAGCAGTTCTTC. Full variable domain (outside the CDR3, taken from reference TRBV5-1 and TRBJ2-1): KAGVTQTPRYLIKTRGQQVTLSCSPISGHRSVSWYQQTPGQGLQFLFEYFSETQRNKGNFPGRFSGRQFSNSRSEMNVSTLELGDSALYLCASSPSGRVGEQFFGPGTRLTVL.

This clone was recorded only once. The chain couples TRBV5-6 to TRBJ2-4; TRBD1 might be the D (7 bases). The CDR3 has 16 residues. Trimming pared 2 bases from V and 0 bases from J, leaving 12 bases between. Germline-derived CDR1 and CDR2 are SGHDT and YYEEEE. The CDR3 sequence: CASSFRGVLAKNIQYF. Here the CDR3 DNA reads TGTGCCAGCAGCTTCAGGGGGGTTTTAGCCAAAAACATTCAGTACTTC.

This clone showed up just a few times. CDR3 nucleotides: TGTGCCAGCAGCGACAGGGGGCGGTATGGCTACACCTTC. This encodes CASSDRGRYGYTF. The V and J genes are TRBV7-2 and TRBJ1-2; 10 nucleotides align to TRBD1. The ends lost 5 bases at V and 5 bases at J; junction bases unmatched: 2. The germline gives CDR1 SGHTA, CDR2 FQGNSA. This CDR3 region has 13 residues.

The chain combines TRBV28 with TRBJ2-7, with TRBD1 matching over 7 bases. Germline V lookup: CDR1 MDHEN, CDR2 SYDVKM. J was trimmed by 1 base and V by 6 bases; bases with no gene match: 3. This CDR3 has 13 residues. The CDR3 nucleotides are TGTGCCAGCAGCCGGGACAGATCCTACGAGCAGTACTTC. Its translation: CASSRDRSYEQYF. The entire variable domain, with the rest obtained from reference TRBV28 and TRBJ2-7, is as follows: DVKVTQSSRYLVKRTGEKVFLECVQDMDHENMFWYRQDPGLGLRLIYFSYDVKMKEKGDIPEGYSVSREKKERFSLILESASTNQTSMYLCASSRDRSYEQYFGPGTRLTVT.

The V and J genes are TRBV23-1 and TRBJ2-5; TRBD2 matches 9 bases. TRBV23-1 is filed as an ORF, its function uncertain. This CDR3 spans 15 amino acids. Germline trimming cut 4 bases from V and 5 bases from J; bases unmatched to any gene: 8. In nucleotides, the CDR3 is TGCGCCAGCAGTCCTTGGGGACTAGCAGGCGAGACCCAGTACTTC. Protein sequence: CASSPWGLAGETQYF.

The chain uses TRBV19 and TRBJ2-3; 8 nucleotides line up with TRBD2. Germline V gene sequence: CDR1 LNHDA, CDR2 SQIVND (reference sequence). This CDR3 contains 18 residues. Unmatched junction bases numbered 20, after V lost 11 bases and J lost 1 base. This chain's CDR3 is CAHARVLEREWRTDTQYF. The CDR3 nucleotides read TGTGCCCATGCCAGGGTGTTGGAGCGGGAGTGGCGCACAGATACGCAGTATTTT.

The chain combines TRBV5-1 with TRBJ2-7, with unresolved D. V lost 0 bases, J lost 6 bases, and 10 bases lay in between. Germline V gene data show CDR1 as SGHRS and CDR2 as YFSETQ. The CDR3 contains 13 residues. CDR3 loop: CASSLALPSEQYF. The CDR3, as DNA: TGCGCCAGCAGCTTGGCCCTCCCTAGCGAGCAGTACTTC.

This chain uses TRBV5-6 with TRBJ1-3; D remains ambiguous. Germline V gene lookup returns CDR1 SGHDT and CDR2 YYEEEE. Trimming stripped 0 bases from V and 2 bases from J, with 9 bases between. The CDR3 runs 15 residues. Here the CDR3 reads CASSLGPNAGNTIYF. CDR3 DNA sequence: TGTGCCAGCAGCTTGGGGCCAAACGCTGGAAACACCATATATTTT.

CDR3 nucleotide sequence: TGCGCCAGCAGCCAGAATGGGGCAAACACTGAAGCTTTCTTT. This sequence encodes CASSQNGANTEAFF. The V and J genes are TRBV5-1 and TRBJ1-1, with D perhaps TRBD1 (5 bases). V lost 4 bases to trimming and J lost 2 bases, with 12 bases between them. Germline V lookup: CDR1 SGHRS, CDR2 YFSETQ. The CDR3 loop spans 14 amino acids.

The gene calls are TRBV27 and TRBJ1-2; no clear D gene. This CDR3 spans 13 amino acids. Germline assignment: CDR1 MNHEY and CDR2 SMNVEV (reference sequence). V was pared by 1 base and J by 4 bases, with 7 bases between. The CDR3 is CASSLLAGYGYTF. The CDR3, as DNA: TGTGCCAGCAGTTTATTGGCGGGCTATGGCTACACCTTC.

The chain couples TRBV5-1 to TRBJ2-5, with 8 nucleotides matching TRBD1. J gave up 5 bases and V 0 bases, and 3 bases lay outside the gene matches. Germline V lookup: CDR1 SGHRS, CDR2 YFSETQ. The CDR3 loop spans 14 amino acids. CDR3 residues: CASSLGQGSETQYF. The CDR3 coding sequence is TGCGCCAGCAGCTTGGGACAGGGGTCGGAGACCCAGTACTTC.

The chain uses TRBV19 and TRBJ2-7, with 7 bases identical to TRBD2. The CDR3 covers 15 residues. The V gene's germline CDR1 is LNHDA and CDR2 SQIVND (reference sequence). V shed 6 bases and J 2 bases; nucleotides not matched to a gene: 10. As DNA, the CDR3 is TGTGCCAGTAGGGACGGGGCTAGCGGAACCTACGAGCAGTACTTC. Translated, it gives CASRDGASGTYEQYF. Drawing the rest from reference TRBV19 and TRBJ2-7, the complete variable domain is DGGITQSPKYLFRKEGQNVTLSCEQNLNHDAMYWYRQDPGQGLRLIYYSQIVNDFQKGDIAEGYSVSREKKESFPLTVTSAQKNPTAFYLCASRDGASGTYEQYFGPGTRLTVT.

The table lists this clone with a count of one. The V and J genes are TRBV7-2 and TRBJ2-2; D not resolved. V was clipped by 2 bases and J by 0 bases, with 7 bases between them. CDR1 and CDR2 from the germline V gene are SGHTA and FQGNSA. The CDR3 covers 15 residues. CDR3 sequence: CASSLMAANTGELFF. DNA for the CDR3: TGTGCCAGCAGCTTAATGGCGGCGAACACCGGGGAGCTGTTTTTT.

The chain uses TRBV7-8 and TRBJ2-5; perhaps TRBD1 as D (6 bases). The CDR3 is 15 amino acids. The germline V gene encodes CDR1 SGHVS and CDR2 FQNEAQ. The V and J ends lost 1 base and 5 bases respectively, with 14 bases between them. The CDR3 loop reads CASSLETGQRETQYF. DNA of the CDR3: TGTGCCAGCAGCTTAGAAACAGGGCAGCGGGAGACCCAGTACTTC.

This sequence joins TRBV30 and TRBJ2-5; possible D gene TRBD2, 5 bases. V was pared by 0 bases and J by 0 bases, with 8 bases between. CDR3 length: 14 amino acids. Per the germline V gene, CDR1 is GTSNPN and CDR2 is SVGIG (reference sequence). The CDR3 coding sequence is TGTGCCTGGAGTGTCCTAGCTAACCAAGAGACCCAGTACTTC. It is translated as CAWSVLANQETQYF.

The V and J genes are TRBV7-8 and TRBJ2-1, with TRBD1 as a possible D gene (5 bases). Germline loops: CDR1 SGHVS, CDR2 FQNEAQ. V gave up 5 bases and J gave up 7 bases, with 6 bases separating them. The CDR3 consists of 11 residues. DNA for the CDR3: TGTGCCAGCAGCCCAGGGAATGAGCAGTTCTTC. Translation: CASSPGNEQFF.